The 7 T cell receptor beta chains reported below all come from one sample, sequenced in a study of shared clonotypes between healthy human individuals. Assay: immunoSEQ multiplex PCR; the TCRdb copy retains only in-frame clones and omits some. The data show fewer than 650,000 clones, roughly four fifths seen once. Sequencing was carried out using PBMCs. Every receptor here comes from a woman between 40 and 55 years old in good health. Some clones in this sample may be carry-over from other donors' samples.

The chain joins TRBV27 to TRBJ2-7; D gene uncertain. V dropped 5 bases and J dropped 6 bases, with 14 bases sitting between them. Germline values: CDR1 MNHEY, CDR2 SMNVEV (reference sequence). This CDR3 has 13 residues. CDR3 protein: CASSQGHPLEQYF. DNA of the CDR3: TGTGCCAGCAGTCAAGGGCATCCCCTCGAGCAGTACTTC.

The J gene is TRBJ2-3, the V gene TRBV2; 11 bases are shared with TRBD1. Germline values: CDR1 SNHLY, CDR2 FYNNEI. This CDR3 comprises 14 residues. Trimming took 7 bases from V and 6 from J; bases not matched to a gene: 6. As DNA, the CDR3 is TGTGCCAGCAACCGGGACAGGGGGTACGATACGCAGTATTTT. This gives the protein CASNRDRGYDTQYF.

This sequence joins TRBV28 and TRBJ2-7; maybe TRBD1 (5 bases). Trimming stripped 3 bases from V and 0 bases from J, with 9 bases between. The CDR3 is made up of 14 amino acids. CDR1 and CDR2 (germline): MDHEN, SYDVKM. The CDR3 DNA reads TGTGCCAGCAGTTTCCCGACAGCCTCCTACGAGCAGTACTTC. Protein product: CASSFPTASYEQYF.

In regard to this clone: At the DNA level, this CDR3 is encoded by other sequences in the same sample as well. The gene calls are TRBV29-1 and TRBJ2-7; no reliable D call. Between the trimmed V and J ends, which lost 6 bases and 0 bases, there was a span of 6 bases. Per the germline V gene, CDR1 is SQVTM and CDR2 is ANQGSEA. The CDR3 sequence is 11 residues long. The CDR3 bases are TGCAGCGTCGCGGACTCCTACGAGCAGTACTTC. Translation gives CSVADSYEQYF.

This clone was seen a single time. Other DNA variants within this sample encode the same CDR3. The rearrangement joins TRBV9 to TRBJ1-5, with D possibly being TRBD1 (6 bases). This CDR3 comprises 14 residues. Germline V lookup: CDR1 SGDLS, CDR2 YYNGEE. The V and J ends lost 0 bases and 7 bases respectively, with 11 bases between them. For the CDR3, the DNA is TGTGCCAGCAGCGTAGGAGGGGGTGGCCAGCCCCAGCATTTT. Protein product: CASSVGGGGQPQHF.

This chain joins TRBV10-3 and TRBJ2-1, with 13 bases matching TRBD2. With V trimmed by 8 bases and J by 8 bases, 9 bases remained unmatched. The CDR3 runs to 15 residues. CDR1 and CDR2 from the germline V gene are ENHRY and SYGVKD. This chain's CDR3 is CAIATGLAGRDEQFF. The CDR3 DNA reads TGTGCCATCGCCACGGGACTAGCGGGAAGGGATGAGCAGTTCTTC.

Regarding this clone: A single base is all that separates this from a far larger clone, so a read error is likely. The identical CDR3 is also encoded by other nucleotide sequences in the sample. The chain has TRBV6-1 and TRBJ1-5; D perhaps matches TRBD1 (6 bases). The CDR3 is 14 residues long. CDR1 and CDR2 (germline): MNHNS, SASEGT. The CDR3 region is CASAPEGGVQPQHF. The DNA of the CDR3 is TGTGCCAGCGCCCCCGAGGGGGGGGTTCAGCCCCAGCACTTT.